This TCR beta chain was recorded in a study of regulatory T cells in long-lasting Graves disease. General observations from the study: Lower TCR diversity was seen in persistent Graves' patients than in newly diagnosed ones.

The V and J ends lost 10 bases and 2 bases respectively, with 20 bases between them. The CDR3 has 15 residues. Per germline, CDR1 MNHEY and CDR2 SVGEGT. Regarding time point: newly diagnosed GD, antithyroid drugs for less than 3 months. Following extraction of RNA from PBMCs, that RNA was used to make the TCR library. According to the study, TCR beta libraries were built with iRepertoire HTBI primers and CDR3-region Arm-PCR. A single record per CDR3 protein comes from TCRdb applying MiXCR to the multiplex PCR reads. The sample has 500,000 or so distinct CDR3 sequences; 12% to 15% are singletons. A note on this clonotype: The antigen remains unidentified. A much larger clonotype is one base distant, so this may be a read error.

The sample was also linked to a second study, of T cells in Graves' hyperthyroidism and ophthalmopathy. This second study notes: Among the patients, aged 18 to 65, hyperthyroidism was newly diagnosed and had lasted under 2 months. The HTBI set primed first-round TCR CDR3 RT-PCR. Ophthalmopathy was predicted by the model a median of about 6.5 months ahead of onset.

The genes are TRBV6-2 or TRBV6-3 and TRBJ1-1; the D gene is possibly TRBD1 (5 bases). This TCR came from a woman aged 45-65 years with Graves disease. The source material was peripheral blood mononuclear cells (PBMCs), sampled at new diagnosis, from a patient treated with antithyroid drugs. In DNA form, the CDR3 reads TGTGCCATCAGCCCTATCAGGGAGACCAACACTGAAGCTTTCTTT. This sequence encodes CAISPIRETNTEAFF.